This T cell receptor beta chain was observed in a study of blood T cells in healthy people across ages (dated by TCRdb to the mid-2010s). About the study as a whole: In model experiments, template switching captured roughly one uniquely barcoded TCR beta cDNA molecule for every two T cells. Using deep sequencing normalized with unique cDNA molecular identifiers, the study measured how TCR beta repertoire diversity changes with age. The donors were divided into four age groups: young (average around 17 years), middle-aged (about 40), aged (around 67) and long-lived (about 90). Donors of different ages were randomly distributed across sequencing lanes to avoid experimental bias. Using the same blood draw, the study looked at two additional independent replicas of 1 million unique cDNA reads for two donors, one aged 18 to 30 and the other aged 80 or older.

A note on this clonotype: Its antigen is still unknown. The input lacks base qualities; no much larger clone sits a single base away.

Broad study findings and their caveats: The percentage of naive T cells measured by flow cytometry correlated strongly with observed TCR beta diversity. Compared with the aged group, the long-lived group had more naive CD4+ T cells, fewer expanded clones and increased TCR diversity, a pattern suggesting age selection. The CMV infection status of donors was not known, potentially confounding age-related changes in expanded clonotypes. Conclusive comparison of naive and antigen-experienced compartments was prevented by the profiling of bulk unsorted PBMCs. Estimates of total diversity from one million sequenced T cells were regarded as lower bounds and underestimates. Observed TCR beta diversity per million T cells fell roughly linearly with age, and a significant reduction was already apparent by age around 36.

Libraries were prepared through 5' RACE. The instrument given in TCRdb is Illumina HiSeq 2500. A second about 7 to 11 cycle PCR used a sample-barcoded 5' primer and a J-beta primer mix. Each TCR beta cDNA molecule received a unique molecular identifier from a template-switch 5' adaptor carrying 12 random nucleotides. Each sample yielded at least 3 million CDR3-containing paired-end reads. All of the RNA was converted into first-strand cDNA using the Mint cDNA synthesis kit, with a TRBC-specific oligonucleotide serving as the primer. Following uracil-DNA glycosylase treatment, all cDNA underwent a first 18-cycle PCR with the universal primers M1SS and BC2_uni_R. Regarding the original processing steps: Each sample was normalized by randomly selecting 1 million high-quality reads, each carrying a distinct molecular identifier. Reads sharing molecular identifiers were discarded rather than binned into consensus sequences. MiTCR, run with a Q25 quality threshold and the strictest error-elimination algorithm, handled CDR3 identification, clonotype clustering and error correction. A nonparametric unseen species model with Euler transformation was used to estimate lower-bound total TCR beta diversity. Clones were called with MiXCR by TCRdb after fastp trimmed the public reads at Q25, and only in-frame beta chains were retained. Each entry is one CDR3 protein sequence, shown with its most common DNA and genes. V and J calls and clone size were set by TCRdb, not the authors. This sample lists hundreds of thousands of distinct CDR3 sequences; about 62% were detected once. 28% of the sample belongs to the ten largest clones.

The donors were some 39 Caucasian individuals from Russia, aged 6 to 90 years, who were systemically healthy. Each donor gave ten milliliters of peripheral blood, collected into EDTA-treated Vacutainer tubes. Ficoll-Paque density-gradient centrifugation was used to isolate PBMCs, with at least 6.5 million per sample. Trizol reagent was used to extract total RNA from the PBMCs, yielding at least 5.5 micrograms per sample. The percentages of naive CD45RAhigh/CD27high T cells were determined by flow cytometry on a PBMC aliquot from every donor. Per the germline V gene, SGHVS is the CDR1 and FQNEAQ is the CDR2. Reading from cysteine to phenylalanine, the CDR3 counts 14 amino acids. Just the 42-base CDR3 DNA is kept, in frame starting at base 1. The trim is 1 base for V and 4 bases for J, with a gap of 10 bases between the germline ends.

This receptor chain uses TRBV7-8 and TRBJ1-2, with the D gene not confidently named. This receptor was obtained from a man under 40 in good health. Sequencing was carried out using blood. The CDR3 protein is CASSLEDGPYGYTF. The nucleotide sequence is given as TGTGCCAGCAGCTTAGAAGATGGGCCCTATGGCTACACCTTC.